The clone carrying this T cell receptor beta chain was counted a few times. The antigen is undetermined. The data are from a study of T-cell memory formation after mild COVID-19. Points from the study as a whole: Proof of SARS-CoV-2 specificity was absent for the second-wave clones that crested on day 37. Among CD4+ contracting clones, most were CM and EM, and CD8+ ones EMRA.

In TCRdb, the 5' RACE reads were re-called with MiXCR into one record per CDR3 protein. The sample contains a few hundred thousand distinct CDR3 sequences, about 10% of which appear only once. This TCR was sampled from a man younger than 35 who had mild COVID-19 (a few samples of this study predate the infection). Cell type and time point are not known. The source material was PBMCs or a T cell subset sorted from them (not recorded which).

The CDR3 loop is CSVDATGPGELFF. The DNA for the CDR3 is TGCAGCGTTGATGCGACAGGCCCCGGGGAGCTGTTTTTT. The V gene is TRBV29-1, the J gene TRBJ2-2; D might be TRBD1 (6 bases). Germline V gene sequence: CDR1 SQVTM, CDR2 ANQGSEA. This CDR3 contains 13 residues. Trimming took off 3 bases at V and 6 bases at J, with 11 bases between the two ends.